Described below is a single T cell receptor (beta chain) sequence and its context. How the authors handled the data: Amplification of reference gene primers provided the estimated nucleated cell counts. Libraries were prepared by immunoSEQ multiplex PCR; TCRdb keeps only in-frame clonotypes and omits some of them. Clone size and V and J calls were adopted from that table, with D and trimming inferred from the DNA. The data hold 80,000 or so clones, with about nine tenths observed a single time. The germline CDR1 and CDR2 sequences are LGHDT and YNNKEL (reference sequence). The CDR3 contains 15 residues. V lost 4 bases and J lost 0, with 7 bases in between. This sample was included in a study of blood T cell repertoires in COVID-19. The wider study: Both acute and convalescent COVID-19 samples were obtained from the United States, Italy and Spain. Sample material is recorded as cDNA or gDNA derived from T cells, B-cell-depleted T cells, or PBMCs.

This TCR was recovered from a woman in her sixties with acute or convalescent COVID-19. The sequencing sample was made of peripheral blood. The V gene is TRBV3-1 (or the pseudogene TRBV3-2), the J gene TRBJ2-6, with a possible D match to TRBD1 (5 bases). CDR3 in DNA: TGTGCCAGCAGCCGACAGTTCTCTGGGGCCAACGTCCTGACTTTC. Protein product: CASSRQFSGANVLTF.